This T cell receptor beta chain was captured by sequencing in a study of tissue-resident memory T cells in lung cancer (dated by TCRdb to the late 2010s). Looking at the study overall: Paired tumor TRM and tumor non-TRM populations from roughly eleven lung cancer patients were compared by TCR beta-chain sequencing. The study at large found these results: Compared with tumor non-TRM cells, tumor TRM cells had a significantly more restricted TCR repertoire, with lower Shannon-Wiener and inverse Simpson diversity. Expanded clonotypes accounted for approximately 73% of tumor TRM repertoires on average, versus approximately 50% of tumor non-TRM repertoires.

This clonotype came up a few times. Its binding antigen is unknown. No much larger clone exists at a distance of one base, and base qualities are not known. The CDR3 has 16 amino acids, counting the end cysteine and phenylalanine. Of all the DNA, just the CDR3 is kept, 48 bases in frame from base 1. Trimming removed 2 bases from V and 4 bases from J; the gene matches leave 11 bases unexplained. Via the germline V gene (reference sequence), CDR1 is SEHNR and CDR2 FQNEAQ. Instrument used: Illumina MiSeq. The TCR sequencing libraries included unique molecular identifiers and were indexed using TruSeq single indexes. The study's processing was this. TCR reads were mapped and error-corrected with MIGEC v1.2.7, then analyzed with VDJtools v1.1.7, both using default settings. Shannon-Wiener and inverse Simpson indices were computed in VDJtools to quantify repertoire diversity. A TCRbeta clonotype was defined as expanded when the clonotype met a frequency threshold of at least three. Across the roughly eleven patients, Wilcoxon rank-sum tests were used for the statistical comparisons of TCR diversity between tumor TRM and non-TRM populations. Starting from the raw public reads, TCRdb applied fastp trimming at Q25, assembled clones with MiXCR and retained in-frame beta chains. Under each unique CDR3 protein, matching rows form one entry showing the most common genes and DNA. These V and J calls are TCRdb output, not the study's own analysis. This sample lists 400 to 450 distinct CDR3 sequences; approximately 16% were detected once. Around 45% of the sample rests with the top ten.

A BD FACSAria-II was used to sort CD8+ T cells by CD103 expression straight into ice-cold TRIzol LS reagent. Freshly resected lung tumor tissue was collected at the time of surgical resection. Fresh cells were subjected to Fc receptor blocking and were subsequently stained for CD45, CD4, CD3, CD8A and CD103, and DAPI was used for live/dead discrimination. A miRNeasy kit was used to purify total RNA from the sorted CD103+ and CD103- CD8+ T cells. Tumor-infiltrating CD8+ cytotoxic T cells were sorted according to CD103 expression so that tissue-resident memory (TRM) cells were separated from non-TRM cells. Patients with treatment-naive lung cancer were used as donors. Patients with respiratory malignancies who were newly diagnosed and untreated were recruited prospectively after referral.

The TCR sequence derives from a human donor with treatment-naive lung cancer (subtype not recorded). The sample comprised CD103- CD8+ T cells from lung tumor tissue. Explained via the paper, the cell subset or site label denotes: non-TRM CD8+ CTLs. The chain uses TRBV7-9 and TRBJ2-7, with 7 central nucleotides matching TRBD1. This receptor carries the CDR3 CASSLPPTGPDYEQYF. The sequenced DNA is TGTGCCAGCAGCTTACCCCCGACAGGGCCGGATTACGAGCAGTACTTC.